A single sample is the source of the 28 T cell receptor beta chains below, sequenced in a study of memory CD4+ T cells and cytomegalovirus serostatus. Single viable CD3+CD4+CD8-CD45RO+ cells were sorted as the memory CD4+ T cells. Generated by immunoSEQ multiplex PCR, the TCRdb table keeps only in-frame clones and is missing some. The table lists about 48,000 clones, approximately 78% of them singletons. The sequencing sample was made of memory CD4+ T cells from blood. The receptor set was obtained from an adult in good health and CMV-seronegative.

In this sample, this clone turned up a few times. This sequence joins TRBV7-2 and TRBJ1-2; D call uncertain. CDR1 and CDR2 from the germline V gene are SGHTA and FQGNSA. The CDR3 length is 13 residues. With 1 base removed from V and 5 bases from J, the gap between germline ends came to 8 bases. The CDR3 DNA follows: TGTGCCAGCAGCTTAGGACCGACGTATGGCTACACCTTC. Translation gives CASSLGPTYGYTF. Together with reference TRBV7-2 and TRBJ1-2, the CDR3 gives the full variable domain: GAGVSQSPSNKVTEKGKDVELRCDPISGHTALYWYRQSLGQGLEFLIYFQGNSAPDKSGLPSDRFSAERTGGSVSTLTIQRTQQEDSAVYLCASSLGPTYGYTFGSGTRLTVV.

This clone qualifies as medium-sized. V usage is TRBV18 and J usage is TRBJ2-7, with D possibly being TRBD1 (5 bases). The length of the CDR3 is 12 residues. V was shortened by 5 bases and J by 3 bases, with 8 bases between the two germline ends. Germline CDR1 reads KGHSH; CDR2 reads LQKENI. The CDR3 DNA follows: TGTGCCAGCTCAGACGACAGCTACGAGCAGTACTTC. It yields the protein CASSDDSYEQYF.

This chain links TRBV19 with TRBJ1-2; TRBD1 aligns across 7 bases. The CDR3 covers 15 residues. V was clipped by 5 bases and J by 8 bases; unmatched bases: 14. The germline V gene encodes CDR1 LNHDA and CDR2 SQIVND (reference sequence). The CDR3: CASSPASDRDGGYTF. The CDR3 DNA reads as TGTGCCAGTAGTCCCGCATCCGACAGGGACGGGGGCTACACCTTC.

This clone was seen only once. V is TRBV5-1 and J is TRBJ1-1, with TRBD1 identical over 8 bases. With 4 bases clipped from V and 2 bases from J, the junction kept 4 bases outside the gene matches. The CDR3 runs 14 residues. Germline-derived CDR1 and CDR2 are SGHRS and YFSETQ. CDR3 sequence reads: CASSVQGGNTEAFF. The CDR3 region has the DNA TGCGCCAGCAGCGTACAGGGGGGCAACACTGAAGCTTTCTTT.

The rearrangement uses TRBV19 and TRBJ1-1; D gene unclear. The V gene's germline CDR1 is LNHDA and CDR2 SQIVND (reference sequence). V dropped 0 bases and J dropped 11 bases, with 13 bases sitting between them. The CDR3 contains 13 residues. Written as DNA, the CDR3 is TGTGCCAGTAGTATAGATCGGCCTAGGACGGCTTTCTTT. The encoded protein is CASSIDRPRTAFF.

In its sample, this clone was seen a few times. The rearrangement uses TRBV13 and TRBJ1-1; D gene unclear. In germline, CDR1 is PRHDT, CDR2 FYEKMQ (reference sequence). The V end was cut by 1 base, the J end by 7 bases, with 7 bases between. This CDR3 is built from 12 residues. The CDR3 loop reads CASSLVGDEAFF. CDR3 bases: TGTGCCAGCAGCTTAGTTGGGGATGAAGCTTTCTTT.

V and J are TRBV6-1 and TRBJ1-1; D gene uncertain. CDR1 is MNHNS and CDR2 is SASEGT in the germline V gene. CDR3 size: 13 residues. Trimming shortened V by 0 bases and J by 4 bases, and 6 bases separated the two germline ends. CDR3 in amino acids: CASSEASVTEAFF. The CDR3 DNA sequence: TGTGCCAGCAGTGAAGCGTCAGTCACTGAAGCTTTCTTT.

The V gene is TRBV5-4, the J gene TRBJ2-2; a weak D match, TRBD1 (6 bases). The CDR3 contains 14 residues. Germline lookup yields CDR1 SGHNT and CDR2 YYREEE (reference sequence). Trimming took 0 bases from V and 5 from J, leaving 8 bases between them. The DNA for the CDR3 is TGTGCCAGCAGCTTGGACAGGGTTACCGGGGAGCTGTTTTTT. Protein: CASSLDRVTGELFF.

The CDR3 loop is CASSLGPGHSYEQYF. For the CDR3, the DNA is TGTGCCAGCAGCTTAGGGCCAGGGCACTCCTACGAGCAGTACTTC. This chain joins TRBV11-2 and TRBJ2-7, with TRBD1 as a possible D gene (5 bases). Deletions cut 1 base from V and 0 bases from J, with 10 bases between. The CDR3 is 15 residues long. The germline gives CDR1 SGHAT, CDR2 FQNNGV.

Written as DNA, the CDR3 is TGTGCCAGCACGGGACAGGGAAAGTATTTT. The encoded protein is CASTGQGKYF. J is TRBJ2-3 and V is TRBV2; TRBD1 matches at 9 bases. CDR1 is SNHLY and CDR2 is FYNNEI in the germline V gene. There are 10 residues in the CDR3. With V trimmed by 7 bases and J by 13 bases, 3 bases remained unmatched. The full variable domain, rest sourced from reference TRBV2 and TRBJ2-3, is EPEVTQTPSHQVTQMGQEVILRCVPISNHLYFYWYRQILGQKVEFLVSFYNNEISEKSEIFDDQFSVERPDGSNFTLKIRSTKLEDSAMYFCASTGQGKYFGPGTRLTVL.

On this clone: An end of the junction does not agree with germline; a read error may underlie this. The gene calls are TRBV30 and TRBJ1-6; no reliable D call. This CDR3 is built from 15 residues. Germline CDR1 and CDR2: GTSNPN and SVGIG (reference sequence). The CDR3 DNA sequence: TGTGCCGGGAGGGCTACGAGCTCCTATAATTCACCCCTCCACTTT. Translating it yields CAGRATSSYNSPLHF.

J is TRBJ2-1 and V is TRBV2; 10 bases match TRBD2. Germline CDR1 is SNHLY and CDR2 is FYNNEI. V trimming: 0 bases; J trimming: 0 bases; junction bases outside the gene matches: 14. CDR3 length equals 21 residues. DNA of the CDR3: TGTGCCAGCAGTGAAGCGCTTGGGACGTCTAGCGGGAGCAGCTCCTACAATGAGCAGTTCTTC. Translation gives CASSEALGTSSGSSSYNEQFF.

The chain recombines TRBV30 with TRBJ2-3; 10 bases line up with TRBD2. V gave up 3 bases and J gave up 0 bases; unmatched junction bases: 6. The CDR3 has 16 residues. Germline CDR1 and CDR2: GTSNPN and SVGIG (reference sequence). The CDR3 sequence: CAWRKLAGLSTDTQYF. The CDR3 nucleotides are TGTGCCTGGAGAAAACTAGCGGGACTGAGCACAGATACGCAGTATTTT.

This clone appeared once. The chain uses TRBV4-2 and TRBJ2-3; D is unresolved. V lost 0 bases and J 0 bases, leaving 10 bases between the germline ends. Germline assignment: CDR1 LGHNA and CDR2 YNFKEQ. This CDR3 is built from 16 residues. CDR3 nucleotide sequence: TGTGCCAGCAGCCAAGATCCACACCCCAGCACAGATACGCAGTATTTT. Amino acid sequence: CASSQDPHPSTDTQYF.

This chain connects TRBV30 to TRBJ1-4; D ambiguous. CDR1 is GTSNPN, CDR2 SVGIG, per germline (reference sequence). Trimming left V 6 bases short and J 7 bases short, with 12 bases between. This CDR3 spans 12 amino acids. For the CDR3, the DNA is TGTGCCTGCAACGGGGAAGGTGAAAAACTGTTTTTT. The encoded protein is CACNGEGEKLFF.

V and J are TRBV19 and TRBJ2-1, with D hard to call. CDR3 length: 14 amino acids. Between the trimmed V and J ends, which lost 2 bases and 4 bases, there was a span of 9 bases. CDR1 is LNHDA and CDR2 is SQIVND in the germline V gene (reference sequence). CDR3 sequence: CASSISRRYNEQFF. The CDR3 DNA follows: TGTGCCAGTAGTATAAGCCGACGGTACAATGAGCAGTTCTTC.

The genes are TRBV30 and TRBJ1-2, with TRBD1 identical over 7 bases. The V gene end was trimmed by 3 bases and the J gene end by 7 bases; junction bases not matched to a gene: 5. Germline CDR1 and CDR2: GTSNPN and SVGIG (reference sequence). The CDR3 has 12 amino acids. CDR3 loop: CAWRLGGGGYTF. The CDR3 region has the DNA TGTGCCTGGAGGTTAGGGGGCGGTGGCTACACCTTC.

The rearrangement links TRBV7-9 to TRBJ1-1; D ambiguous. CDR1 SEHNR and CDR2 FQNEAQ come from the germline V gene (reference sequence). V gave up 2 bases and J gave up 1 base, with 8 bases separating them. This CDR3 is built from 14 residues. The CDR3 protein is CASSLRNANTEAFF. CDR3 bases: TGTGCCAGCAGCTTAAGAAACGCGAACACTGAAGCTTTCTTT. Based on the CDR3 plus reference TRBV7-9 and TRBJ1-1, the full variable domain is DTGVSQNPRHKITKRGQNVTFRCDPISEHNRLYWYRQTLGQGPEFLTYFQNEAQLEKSRLLSDRFSAERPKGSFSTLEIQRTEQGDSAMYLCASSLRNANTEAFFGQGTRLTVV.

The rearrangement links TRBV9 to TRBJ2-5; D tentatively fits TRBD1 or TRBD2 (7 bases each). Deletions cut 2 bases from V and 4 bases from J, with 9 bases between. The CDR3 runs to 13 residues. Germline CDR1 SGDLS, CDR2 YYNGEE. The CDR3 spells CASSVRGGETQYF. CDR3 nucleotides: TGTGCCAGCAGCGTCAGGGGGGGAGAGACCCAGTACTTC.

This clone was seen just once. This chain's CDR3 is CASSRKRQGITQQFF. The CDR3 bases are TGTGCCAGCAGCCGTAAAAGACAGGGGATCACCCAGCAGTTCTTC. The rearrangement uses TRBV5-4 and TRBJ2-1; 8 positions agree with TRBD1. The V gene end was trimmed by 4 bases and the J gene end by 11 bases; junction bases not matched to a gene: 14. CDR1 and CDR2 (germline): SGHNT, YYREEE (reference sequence). This CDR3 has 15 amino acids.

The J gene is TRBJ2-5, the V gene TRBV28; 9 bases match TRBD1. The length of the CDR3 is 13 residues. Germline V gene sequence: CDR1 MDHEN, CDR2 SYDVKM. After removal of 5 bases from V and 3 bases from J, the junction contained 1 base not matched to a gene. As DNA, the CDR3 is TGTGCCAGCAGTCGGGACAGGGAAGAGACCCAGTACTTC. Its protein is CASSRDREETQYF.

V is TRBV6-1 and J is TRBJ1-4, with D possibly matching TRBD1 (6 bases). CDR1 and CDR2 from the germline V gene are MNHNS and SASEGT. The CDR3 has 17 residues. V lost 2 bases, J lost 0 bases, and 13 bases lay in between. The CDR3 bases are TGTGCCAGCAGTGAAAGCAGGGGATGGGCAACTAATGAAAAACTGTTTTTT. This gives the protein CASSESRGWATNEKLFF.

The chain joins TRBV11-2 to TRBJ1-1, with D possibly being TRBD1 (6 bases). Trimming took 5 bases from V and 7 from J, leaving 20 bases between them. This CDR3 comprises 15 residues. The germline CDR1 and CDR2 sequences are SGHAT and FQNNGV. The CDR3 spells CASSPLRQARSEAFF. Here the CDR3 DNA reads TGTGCCAGCAGCCCACTACGACAGGCGCGTAGTGAAGCTTTCTTT.

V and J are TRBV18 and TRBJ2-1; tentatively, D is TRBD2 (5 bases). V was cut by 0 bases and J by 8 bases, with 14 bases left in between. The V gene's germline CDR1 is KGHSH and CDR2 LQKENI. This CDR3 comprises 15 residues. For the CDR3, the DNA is TGTGCCAGCTCACCACCGGGTCCCAGGCGGGATGAGCAGTTCTTC. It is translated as CASSPPGPRRDEQFF.

CDR3 sequence (DNA): TGTGCCAGTAATGCCGGACAGGTCGCCTACAATGAGCAGTTCTTC. Protein product: CASNAGQVAYNEQFF. V and J are TRBV19 and TRBJ2-1; 7 bases line up with TRBD1. CDR3 size: 15 residues. Germline CDR1 LNHDA, CDR2 SQIVND (reference sequence). The V segment lost 7 bases and the J segment 2 bases; nucleotides outside the gene matches: 8.

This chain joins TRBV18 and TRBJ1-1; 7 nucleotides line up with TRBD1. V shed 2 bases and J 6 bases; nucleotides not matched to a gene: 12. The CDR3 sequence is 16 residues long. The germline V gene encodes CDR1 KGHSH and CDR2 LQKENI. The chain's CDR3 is CASSPSIGAQGAEAFF. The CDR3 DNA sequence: TGTGCCAGCTCACCATCGATCGGGGCCCAGGGGGCTGAAGCTTTCTTT.

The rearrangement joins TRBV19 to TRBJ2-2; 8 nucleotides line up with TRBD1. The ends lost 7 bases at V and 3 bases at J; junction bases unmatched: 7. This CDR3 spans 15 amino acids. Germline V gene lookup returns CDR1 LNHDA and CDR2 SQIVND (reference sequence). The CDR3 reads CASNPQGAYTGELFF. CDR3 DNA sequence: TGTGCCAGTAACCCGCAGGGGGCTTACACCGGGGAGCTGTTTTTT.

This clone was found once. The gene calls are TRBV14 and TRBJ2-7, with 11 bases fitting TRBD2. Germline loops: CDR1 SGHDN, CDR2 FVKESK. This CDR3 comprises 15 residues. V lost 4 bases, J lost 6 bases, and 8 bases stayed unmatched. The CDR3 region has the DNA TGTGCCAGCAGCCCATTACTAGCGGGAGTCCCCGAGCAGTACTTC. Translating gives CASSPLLAGVPEQYF.